The 16 T cell receptor beta chains listed next were all sequenced from one sample in a study of CD8+CD57+ T cells in acquired aplastic anemia. Genomic DNA, serving as template, underwent TCR beta VDJ and CDR3 profiling. Via MiXCR, TCRdb re-called the reads, giving one row per CDR3 protein. The data hold under 150,000 distinct CDR3 sequences, with 41% observed a single time. Sequencing was done on a sample of sorted CD4+, CD8+, or CD8+CD57+ T cells (not recorded which) from PBMCs. These receptors all stem from a human donor in good health, serving as a control.

In this sample, this clonotype turned up many times. V is TRBV10-2 and J is TRBJ2-2; TRBD2 aligns across 10 bases. With 3 bases clipped from V and 2 bases from J, the junction kept 6 bases outside the gene matches. Germline-derived CDR1 and CDR2 are WSHSY and SAAADI. The CDR3 covers 17 residues. The CDR3 DNA sequence: TGCGCCAGCAGTGATAGGGCACTAGCGGGAAACACCGGGGAGCTGTTTTTT. Translated, it gives CASSDRALAGNTGELFF.

The chain joins TRBV15 to TRBJ2-5, with 11 positions matching TRBD2. With 0 bases clipped from V and 3 bases from J, the junction kept 3 bases outside the gene matches. The CDR3 is 16 residues long. The germline V gene has CDR1 LNHNV and CDR2 YYDKDF (reference sequence). This chain's CDR3 is CATSRDSGGAEETQYF. DNA of the CDR3: TGTGCCACCAGCAGAGATAGCGGGGGGGCAGAAGAGACCCAGTACTTC.

This clonotype occurred many times. This sequence joins TRBV7-2 and TRBJ2-7; no reliable D call. This CDR3 is 13 amino acids long. Trimming removed 2 bases at V and 2 bases at J, with 7 bases between. Germline CDR1 is SGHTA and CDR2 is FQGNSA. CDR3 DNA: TGTGCCAGCAGCTTACCTGGAACCTACGAGCAGTACTTC. Encoded protein: CASSLPGTYEQYF.

In its sample, this clonotype was seen once. V gene TRBV20-1 combines with J gene TRBJ1-1, with 11 bases identical to TRBD1. V was pared by 2 bases and J by 0 bases, with 5 bases of the junction left unmatched. CDR3 length equals 16 residues. CDR1 and CDR2 (germline): DFQATT, SNEGSKA (reference sequence). The CDR3 sequence is CSARTWDRGVNTEAFF. As DNA, the CDR3 is TGCAGTGCTAGAACCTGGGACAGGGGGGTGAACACTGAAGCTTTCTTT.

This sequence joins TRBV24-1 and TRBJ2-1, with unresolved D. Between the trimmed V and J ends, which lost 7 bases and 9 bases, there was a span of 15 bases. The CDR3 extends over 13 amino acids. Germline V lookup: CDR1 KGHDR, CDR2 SFDVKD. CDR3 amino acids: CATRRREGSEQFF. CDR3 nucleotides: TGTGCCACCAGGAGAAGGGAAGGTAGTGAGCAGTTCTTC.

This clonotype was observed a handful of times. One end of the junction varies from germline; a read error may be responsible. The CDR3 here is CASSLDRGDEQYF. CDR3 DNA sequence: TGTGCTAGCAGCTTAGACAGGGGAGACGAGCAGTACTTC. The chain uses TRBV7-7 and TRBJ2-7; 8 bases fit TRBD1. The CDR3 is 13 residues long. Germline values: CDR1 SSHAT, CDR2 FNYEAQ (reference sequence).

The table lists this clonotype with many counts. An end of the junction differs from the germline gene, which may be a read error. The gene calls are TRBV19 and TRBJ2-1; D is possibly TRBD2 (6 bases). The CDR3 extends over 14 amino acids. Germline V gives CDR1 LNHDA, CDR2 SQIVND (reference sequence). The CDR3 sequence is CASSRGLRGNGQFF. The CDR3 DNA reads TGTGCCAGTAGTAGGGGACTCCGGGGCAATGGGCAGTTCTTC.

The chain carries TRBV19 and TRBJ1-1; possibly TRBD1 for D (5 bases). Trimming removed 7 bases from V and 3 bases from J, with 12 bases in between. CDR3 size: 13 residues. Germline V CDR1 and CDR2: LNHDA, SQIVND (reference sequence). The CDR3: CASIGTNDTEAFF. As DNA, the CDR3 is TGTGCCAGTATCGGGACTAACGACACTGAAGCTTTCTTT.

Only one count was recorded for this clonotype. A much larger clonotype is one base distant, so this may be a read error. This CDR3 is CASSSDRDQKEAFF. CDR3 nucleotides: TGTGCCAGCAGCTCGGACAGGGACCAAAAGGAAGCTTTCTTT. J is TRBJ1-1 and V is TRBV5-4, with 8 bases matching TRBD1. The germline V gene has CDR1 SGHNT and CDR2 YYREEE (reference sequence). CDR3 size: 14 residues. The ends lost 3 bases at V and 8 bases at J; junction bases unmatched: 9.

Note on this clonotype: This could be a read error, since a much larger clone is one nucleotide away. The rearrangement links TRBV30 to TRBJ2-3; no clear D gene. Germline V lookup: CDR1 GTSNPN, CDR2 SVGIG (reference sequence). The CDR3 has 12 residues. V was clipped by 0 bases and J by 4 bases, with 5 bases between them. The CDR3: CAWSVVSDTQYF. The DNA for the CDR3 is TGTGCCTGGAGTGTAGTCTCAGATACGCAGTATTTT.

This chain links TRBV5-1 with TRBJ1-6; the D is unclear. The CDR3 has 15 residues. Germline values: CDR1 SGHRS, CDR2 YFSETQ. V gave up 0 bases and J gave up 9 bases, with 13 bases separating them. CDR3 residues: CASSLDVGGSSPLHF. CDR3 nucleotide sequence: TGCGCCAGCAGCTTGGATGTAGGAGGAAGTTCACCCCTCCACTTT.

In its sample, this clonotype was seen many times. This chain uses TRBV12-3 or TRBV12-4 with TRBJ2-3, with a weak D call TRBD2 (6 bases). V was shortened by 5 bases and J by 4 bases, with 13 bases between the two germline ends. CDR3 length equals 14 residues. CDR3 in DNA: TGTGCCAGCAGTGGACGACTAGAGGCAGATACGCAGTATTTT. Translating gives CASSGRLEADTQYF.

For this clonotype: This may arise from a read error, as a much more abundant clone is one base away. The V call is TRBV19, the J call TRBJ2-2, with 7 bases aligning to TRBD2. Germline loops: CDR1 LNHDA, CDR2 SQIVND (reference sequence). This CDR3 contains 15 residues. V was clipped by 6 bases and J by 6 bases; unmatched bases: 10. This chain's CDR3 is CASRNLAANAGELFF. CDR3 nucleotide sequence: TGTGCCAGTAGAAACCTAGCGGCAAACGCCGGGGAGCTGTTTTTT.

There are a few counts of this clonotype. This chain joins TRBV20-1 and TRBJ1-1, with 7 bases fitting TRBD1. This CDR3 contains 13 residues. With V trimmed by 5 bases and J by 4 bases, 7 bases remained unmatched. Germline V lookup: CDR1 DFQATT, CDR2 SNEGSKA (reference sequence). The DNA of the CDR3 is TGCAGTGCTCTACAGGGGCCGGGCACTGAAGCTTTCTTT. This codes for CSALQGPGTEAFF.

This clonotype was recorded many times. V and J are TRBV5-1 and TRBJ1-2; the D is unclear. V dropped 7 bases and J dropped 5 bases, with 15 bases sitting between them. The length of the CDR3 is 13 residues. Germline lookup yields CDR1 SGHRS and CDR2 YFSETQ. The CDR3 DNA reads TGCGCCAGCGCCGCCGGACCTAGGTATGGCTACACCTTC. It specifies CASAAGPRYGYTF.

V gene TRBV6-2 or TRBV6-3 combines with J gene TRBJ2-3, with D perhaps assigned TRBD1 or TRBD2 (6 bases each). V lost 0 bases, J lost 8 bases, and 18 bases lay in between. The CDR3 sequence is 16 residues long. Germline lookup yields CDR1 MNHEY and CDR2 SVGEGT. CDR3 bases: TGTGCCAGCAGTTACTCGTGCGGAGGGGGAGTTTGTACGCAGTATTTT. Amino acids: CASSYSCGGGVCTQYF.